The 14 T cell receptor beta chains given below trace back to one sample, sequenced in a study of blood T cells in healthy people across ages (dated by TCRdb to between 2014 and 2017). The library was generated by 5' RACE. Sequenced on an Illumina HiSeq 2500. A second PCR of roughly 7 to 11 cycles was performed with a sample-barcoded 5' primer and a J-beta primer mix. The public reads were quality trimmed at Q25 with fastp and then assembled into clones with MiXCR by TCRdb, keeping productive beta chains. CDR3 protein sequences are deduplicated, and each keeps its most common genes and DNA. In all, the sample holds over 1,300,000 distinct CDR3 sequences, and around 59% of those were seen once. In total, the top ten clones hold 5.5% to 8% of the sample. Material for sequencing was blood. The receptors here all came from a man aged 18 to 30 in good health.

This clonotype was detected only a few times. The chain has TRBV5-1 and TRBJ2-3; 7 nucleotides agree with TRBD2. The CDR3 has 16 residues. V lost 4 bases and J lost 3; bases outside the gene matches: 11. Germline CDR1 is SGHRS and CDR2 is YFSETQ. CDR3 sequence reads: CASSRTWDYGTDTQYF. The CDR3, as DNA: TGCGCCAGCAGCCGCACCTGGGACTACGGAACAGATACGCAGTATTTT.

The chain uses TRBV6-6 and TRBJ1-5; D uncertain. Looked up from germline, CDR1 is MNHNY and CDR2 is SVGAGI (reference sequence). The CDR3 is made up of 14 amino acids. Trimming cost V 5 bases and J 0 bases, with 8 bases left between them. CDR3 nucleotides: TGTGCCAGCAGTGACGGTAATAGCAATCAGCCCCAGCATTTT. Amino acid sequence: CASSDGNSNQPQHF.

This clonotype has just a few counts. The rearrangement joins TRBV28 to TRBJ2-7; D is unresolved. V was clipped by 3 bases and J by 6 bases, with 9 bases between them. The CDR3 spans 12 residues. Germline V CDR1 and CDR2: MDHEN, SYDVKM. CDR3 nucleotides: TGTGCCAGCAGTTTCGTCCTAAGCGAGCAGTACTTC. Residues: CASSFVLSEQYF.

This clonotype was counted between two and nine times. The chain is built from TRBV4-2 and TRBJ1-2; D may be TRBD1 (6 bases). This CDR3 is 14 amino acids long. CDR1 and CDR2 (germline): LGHNA, YNFKEQ. V lost 1 base and J 6 bases, leaving 12 bases between the germline ends. The CDR3 is CASSQVDRGDGYTF. CDR3 DNA sequence: TGTGCCAGCAGCCAAGTCGATAGGGGGGATGGCTACACCTTC.

This clonotype has just a few counts. The chain recombines TRBV4-3 with TRBJ2-1; D possibly corresponds to TRBD1 (5 bases). V was clipped by 0 bases and J by 7 bases, with 13 bases between them. The CDR3 length is 15 residues. Germline V lookup: CDR1 LGHNA, CDR2 YSLEER. CDR3 coding DNA: TGCGCCAGCAGCCAAGATAGGGGCAGGCAAAATGAGCAGTTCTTC. Encoded protein: CASSQDRGRQNEQFF.

This clonotype was seen ten or more times. The rearrangement links TRBV7-2 to TRBJ1-2, with D hard to call. V gave up 0 bases and J gave up 8 bases, with 7 bases separating them. The CDR3 runs to 12 residues. Germline values: CDR1 SGHTA, CDR2 FQGNSA. CDR3 sequence reads: CASSLAAEGYTF. The DNA for the CDR3 is TGTGCCAGCAGCTTAGCGGCTGAAGGCTACACCTTC.

The V gene is TRBV10-3, the J gene TRBJ2-3; D ambiguous. There are 13 residues in the CDR3. Germline CDR1 and CDR2: ENHRY and SYGVKD. The ends were cut back, 4 bases at V and 2 bases at J, with 7 bases in the middle. The CDR3 DNA reads as TGTGCCATCAGTGCTCCTCACACAGATACGCAGTATTTT. It specifies CAISAPHTDTQYF.

The CDR3 protein is CASTQLGGQSYEQYF. CDR3 nucleotide sequence: TGTGCCAGCACTCAACTTGGGGGACAGTCCTACGAGCAGTACTTC. The rearrangement uses TRBV6-1 and TRBJ2-7, with TRBD1 identical over 7 bases. CDR3 length: 15 residues. The junction had 10 bases not matched to a gene; V was cut back by 7 bases and J by 1 base. The V gene's germline CDR1 is MNHNS and CDR2 SASEGT.

The V call is TRBV6-1, the J call TRBJ1-5; D is possibly TRBD1 (6 bases). V was shortened by 5 bases and J by 2 bases, with 13 bases between the two germline ends. Germline CDR1 and CDR2: MNHNS and SASEGT. This CDR3 is built from 15 residues. The CDR3 region has the DNA TGTGCCAGCAGTCCAGGGGTAGGGGGCAATCAGCCCCAGCATTTT. As protein: CASSPGVGGNQPQHF.

This chain connects TRBV29-1 to TRBJ1-1; no definite D call. The germline V gene encodes CDR1 SQVTM and CDR2 ANQGSEA. CDR3 size: 13 residues. Trimming removed 1 base from V and 1 base from J, with 7 bases in between. The CDR3 nucleotides are TGCAGCGTTGAAGTGGTTAAGAACACTGAAGCTTTCTTT. Its translation: CSVEVVKNTEAFF.

This chain uses TRBV6-5 with TRBJ2-7; TRBD2 is a possible D gene (6 bases). Trimming cost V 0 bases and J 3 bases, with 9 bases left between them. Looked up from germline, CDR1 is MNHEY and CDR2 is SVGAGI. There are 14 residues in the CDR3. The CDR3 DNA reads TGTGCCAGCAGTTACTCGGGGACTTACTACGAGCAGTACTTC. Translation gives CASSYSGTYYEQYF.

Notes on this clonotype: One end of the junction varies from germline; a read error may be responsible. The rearrangement links TRBV20-1 to TRBJ1-2; 7 positions agree with TRBD1. This CDR3 spans 13 amino acids. Per germline, CDR1 DFQATT and CDR2 SNEGSKA (reference sequence). The CDR3 sequence is CSAKDRLNYDYTF. DNA for the CDR3: TGCAGTGCTAAGGACAGGCTAAACTATGACTACACCTTC.

This clonotype has only a few counts. The chain uses TRBV3-1 and TRBJ1-1; D is unclear. The germline V gene encodes CDR1 LGHDT and CDR2 YNNKEL (reference sequence). V dropped 2 bases and J dropped 0 bases, with 7 bases sitting between them. The CDR3 is made up of 14 amino acids. The CDR3 sequence: CASSQTVMNTEAFF. The CDR3 DNA reads as TGTGCCAGCAGCCAAACGGTCATGAACACTGAAGCTTTCTTT.

The chain has TRBV6-1 and TRBJ2-3; TRBD2 matches at 8 bases. The junction had 9 bases not matched to a gene; V was cut back by 4 bases and J by 6 bases. The CDR3 has 15 amino acids. Germline CDR1 and CDR2: MNHNS and SASEGT. The CDR3 DNA sequence: TGTGCCAGCAGTGGACTAGCGTCGGCCTACGATACGCAGTATTTT. This gives the protein CASSGLASAYDTQYF.